This T cell receptor (beta chain) is from a study of blood T cell repertoires in COVID-19. Looking at the study overall: Both acute and convalescent COVID-19 samples were obtained from the United States, Italy and Spain. Nucleic acid was either cDNA or gDNA, and it came from T cells, B-cell-depleted T cells, or PBMCs.

In the original processing: Estimated nucleated cell counts came from reference gene primer amplification. Clones were sequenced by immunoSEQ multiplex PCR, and TCRdb holds only the in-frame ones, with some missing. D and trimming were read from the DNA, whereas the V and J calls and clone size are those reported in that table. The table shows around 230,000 clones, with approximately 86% occurring only once. V lost 3 bases and J lost 5; bases outside the gene matches: 6. The CDR3 runs 14 residues. In germline, CDR1 is KGHSH, CDR2 LQKENI. This chain uses TRBV18 with TRBJ1-2; TRBD1 matches 7 bases. This clonotype originated in a man in his forties with acute or convalescent COVID-19. Specimen: peripheral blood. The chain's CDR3 is CASSPGQNLYGYTF. The CDR3 coding sequence is TGTGCCAGCTCACCGGGACAGAATCTTTATGGCTACACCTTC.